This is a list of T cell receptor beta chains from one sample in a study of shared clonotypes between healthy human individuals. Clones were read by immunoSEQ multiplex PCR, and TCRdb kept only the in-frame ones, dropping some. The sample lists 2,100,000 or so clones; around 95% were seen once. The sample comprised naive CD4+ T cells sorted from blood. These receptors were taken from a man aged 18 to 30 in good health. Each CDR3 is given without its conserved first and last residue.

j_call: TRBJ1-1; v_call: TRBV6-5; cdr3_aa: ASRRGVGTEAF
j_call: TRBJ1-6; v_call: TRBV19; cdr3_aa: ASSMAVNSPLH
j_call: TRBJ2-5; v_call: TRBV12-5; cdr3_aa: ASGLGQTSGIKTQY
j_call: TRBJ2-3; v_call: TRBV4-1; cdr3_aa: ASSQGLAADTQY
j_call: TRBJ1-1; v_call: TRBV5-1; cdr3_aa: ASSLDLGGNTEAF
j_call: TRBJ2-2; v_call: TRBV10-1; cdr3_aa: ASSAGAANTGELF
j_call: TRBJ1-2; v_call: TRBV4-1; cdr3_aa: ASSQIGQGARGYT
j_call: TRBJ2-1; v_call: TRBV30; cdr3_aa: AWSGLAVYNEQF
j_call: TRBJ2-7; v_call: TRBV12-2; cdr3_aa: ASRLPSYEQY
j_call: TRBJ1-2; v_call: TRBV5-6; cdr3_aa: ASSPGQGHYGYT
j_call: TRBJ1-2; v_call: TRBV9; cdr3_aa: ASTRVSNYGYT
j_call: TRBJ2-7; v_call: TRBV9; cdr3_aa: ASSVAPGGTGAYEQY
j_call: TRBJ1-2; v_call: TRBV18; cdr3_aa: ASSPLGGLGYT
j_call: TRBJ2-2; v_call: TRBV4-3; cdr3_aa: ASSLRTGGTGELF
j_call: TRBJ2-2; v_call: TRBV18; cdr3_aa: ASSPGLLLGGELF
j_call: TRBJ2-3; v_call: TRBV5-1; cdr3_aa: ASSLAQGVDTQY
j_call: TRBJ2-1; v_call: TRBV9; cdr3_aa: ASSLRTGTAYNEQF
j_call: TRBJ1-6; v_call: TRBV7-3; cdr3_aa: ASSLRQGTPLH
j_call: TRBJ2-7; v_call: TRBV6-5; cdr3_aa: ASSTPGLAPRQQY
j_call: TRBJ1-6; v_call: TRBV5-1; cdr3_aa: ASSLGPLGNSPLH
j_call: TRBJ1-4; v_call: TRBV11-2; cdr3_aa: ASSSWGGANNEKLF
j_call: TRBJ1-2; v_call: TRBV5-4; cdr3_aa: ASSLDRGQIGYT
j_call: TRBJ2-5; v_call: TRBV9; cdr3_aa: ASSGRQDQETQY